This TCR beta chain was identified during a study of shared clonotypes between healthy human individuals. Naive CD8 cells were CD45RO-negative, positively selected for CCR7, excluding terminally differentiated effector memory CD45RA+ cells. Regarding this clone: Its antigen is not known.

Sequencing was at deep level. Measured with immunoSEQ multiplex PCR; TCRdb has only the in-frame clones, and not every one. This table has approximately 720,000 clones, 92% appearing once. Germline assignment: CDR1 MNHEY and CDR2 SMNVEV (reference sequence). The CDR3 sequence is 13 residues long. V lost 3 bases and J 2 bases, leaving 5 bases between the germline ends. Study outcomes and limitations: Among donors, clonotype sharing was expected to be affected by sequencing depth. Generation probabilities of non-shared clonotypes were lower (relative to those shared by all four donors). Of the naive CD4 clonotypes, 4% to 5% were shared across several donors.

The source material was naive CD8+ T cells sorted from blood. The clonotype was recovered from a young man in good health. The rearrangement uses TRBV27 and TRBJ1-5, with D unclear. The CDR3 nucleotides are TGTGCCAGCAGTTTGATGGGCAATCAGCCCCAGCATTTT. Its translation: CASSLMGNQPQHF.